This T cell receptor (beta chain) was recorded in a study of blood T cells in healthy people across ages. Findings and limits, study-wide: No conclusive comparison of naive versus antigen-experienced cells was possible with unsorted PBMCs. Possibly, changes in expanded clonotypes were confounded because donor CMV status was unknown.

Every sample had a minimum of 6 million PBMCs isolated. CDR1 is SEHNR, CDR2 FQNEAQ, per germline (reference sequence). The CDR3 length is 14 residues. V gave up 2 bases and J gave up 4 bases; unmatched junction bases: 4. Points on this clonotype: Its matching antigen is unknown.

The use of a sample-barcoded 5' primer and a J-beta primer mix characterized a second PCR of roughly 7 to 11 cycles. Any given sample supplied a minimum of 2.5 million CDR3-containing paired-end reads. Each CDR3 protein is one row after TCRdb ran MiXCR on the 5' RACE reads. The sample includes 600,000 to 650,000 distinct CDR3 sequences, about 54% of them seen just once. The chain couples TRBV7-9 to TRBJ1-2, with TRBD1 matching over 7 bases. Source material: blood. This clonotype was sampled from a man between 60 and 75 years old in good health. This CDR3 reads CASSLSTGPYGYTF. The CDR3 region has the DNA TGTGCCAGCAGCTTATCGACAGGGCCCTATGGCTACACCTTC.